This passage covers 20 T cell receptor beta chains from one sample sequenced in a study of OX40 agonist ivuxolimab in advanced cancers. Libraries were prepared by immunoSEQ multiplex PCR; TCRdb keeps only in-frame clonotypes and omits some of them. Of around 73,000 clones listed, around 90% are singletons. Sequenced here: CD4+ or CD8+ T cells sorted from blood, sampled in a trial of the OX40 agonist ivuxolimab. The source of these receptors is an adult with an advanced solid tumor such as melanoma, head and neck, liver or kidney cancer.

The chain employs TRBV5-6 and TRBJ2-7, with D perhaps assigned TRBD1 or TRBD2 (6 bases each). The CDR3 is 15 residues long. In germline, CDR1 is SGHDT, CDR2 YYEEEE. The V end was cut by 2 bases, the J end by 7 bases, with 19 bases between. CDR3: CASSFEGGPIGEQYF. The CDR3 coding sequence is TGTGCCAGCAGCTTTGAAGGGGGGCCGATAGGAGAGCAGTACTTC.

CDR3 nucleotide sequence: TGTGCCAGCAGCTTAGCGGGGAACACTGAAGCTTTCTTT. This sequence encodes CASSLAGNTEAFF. The V call is TRBV7-9, the J call TRBJ1-1; D gene uncertain. This CDR3 contains 13 residues. Deletions cut 0 bases from V and 1 base from J, with 3 bases between. Germline CDR1 and CDR2: SEHNR and FQNEAQ (reference sequence).

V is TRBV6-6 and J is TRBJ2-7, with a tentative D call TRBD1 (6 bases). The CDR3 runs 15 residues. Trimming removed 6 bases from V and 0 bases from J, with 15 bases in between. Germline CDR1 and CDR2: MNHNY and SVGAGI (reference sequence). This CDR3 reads CASSHRDKSSYEQYF. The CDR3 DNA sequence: TGTGCCAGCAGCCACCGGGACAAAAGCTCCTACGAGCAGTACTTC.

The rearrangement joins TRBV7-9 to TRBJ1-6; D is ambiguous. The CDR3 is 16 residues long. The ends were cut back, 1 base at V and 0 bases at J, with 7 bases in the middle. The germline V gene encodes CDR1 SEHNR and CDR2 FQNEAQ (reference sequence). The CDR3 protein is CASSLGEISYNSPLHF. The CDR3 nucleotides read TGTGCCAGCAGCTTAGGGGAGATCTCCTATAATTCACCCCTCCACTTT.

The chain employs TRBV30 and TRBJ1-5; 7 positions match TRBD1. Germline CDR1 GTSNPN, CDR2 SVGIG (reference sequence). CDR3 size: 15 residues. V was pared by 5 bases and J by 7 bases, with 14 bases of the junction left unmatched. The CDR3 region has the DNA TGTGCCTGGTCACCCGCGACAGGGACTAAGCAGCCCCAGCATTTT. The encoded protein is CAWSPATGTKQPQHF.

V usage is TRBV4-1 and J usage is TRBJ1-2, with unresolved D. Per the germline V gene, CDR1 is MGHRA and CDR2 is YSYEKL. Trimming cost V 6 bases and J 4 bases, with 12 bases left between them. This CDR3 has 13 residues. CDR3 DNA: TGCGCCAGCAGTGAAAGCGGCACCTATGGCTACACCTTC. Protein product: CASSESGTYGYTF.

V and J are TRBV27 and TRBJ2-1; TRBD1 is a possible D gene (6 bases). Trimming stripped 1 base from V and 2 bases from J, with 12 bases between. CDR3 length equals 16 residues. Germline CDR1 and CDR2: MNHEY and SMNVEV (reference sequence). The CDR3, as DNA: TGTGCCAGCAGTTTATATGCAGGGGCGACCTACAATGAGCAGTTCTTC. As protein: CASSLYAGATYNEQFF.

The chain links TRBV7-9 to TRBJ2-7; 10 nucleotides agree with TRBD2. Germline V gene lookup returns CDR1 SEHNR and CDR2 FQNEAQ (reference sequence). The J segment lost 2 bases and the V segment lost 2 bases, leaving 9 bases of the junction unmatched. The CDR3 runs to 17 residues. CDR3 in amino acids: CASSLNPPSGGAYEQYF. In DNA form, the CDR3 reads TGTGCCAGCAGCTTAAACCCTCCTAGCGGGGGAGCCTACGAGCAGTACTTC.

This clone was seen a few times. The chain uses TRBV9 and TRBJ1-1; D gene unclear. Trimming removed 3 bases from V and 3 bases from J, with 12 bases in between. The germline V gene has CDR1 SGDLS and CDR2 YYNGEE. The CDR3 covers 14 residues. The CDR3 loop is CASSARGSYTEAFF. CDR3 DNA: TGTGCCAGCAGCGCCCGTGGGTCGTACACTGAAGCTTTCTTT.

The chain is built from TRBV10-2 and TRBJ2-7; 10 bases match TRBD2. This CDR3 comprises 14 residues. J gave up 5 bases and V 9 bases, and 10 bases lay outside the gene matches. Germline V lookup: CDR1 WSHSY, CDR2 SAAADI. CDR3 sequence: CASGSPGTSDEQYF. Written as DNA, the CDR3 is TGCGCCAGTGGAAGTCCCGGGACTAGCGACGAGCAGTACTTC.

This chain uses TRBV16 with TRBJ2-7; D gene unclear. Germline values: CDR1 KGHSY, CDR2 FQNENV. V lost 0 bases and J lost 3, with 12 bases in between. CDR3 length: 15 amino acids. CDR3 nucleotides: TGTGCCAGCAGCCAATCACCGCAGGTTCTCTACGAGCAGTACTTC. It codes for CASSQSPQVLYEQYF.

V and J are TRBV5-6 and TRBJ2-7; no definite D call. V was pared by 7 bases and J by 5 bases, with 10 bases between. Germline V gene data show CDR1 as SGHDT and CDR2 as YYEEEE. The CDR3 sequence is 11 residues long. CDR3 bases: TGTGCCAGCTCGAGACACGACGAGCAGTACTTC. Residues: CASSRHDEQYF.

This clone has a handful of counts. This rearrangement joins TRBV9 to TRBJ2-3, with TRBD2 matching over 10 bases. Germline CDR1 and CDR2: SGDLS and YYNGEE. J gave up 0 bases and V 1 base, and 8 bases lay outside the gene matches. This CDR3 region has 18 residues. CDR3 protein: CASSVRPLAGASTDTQYF. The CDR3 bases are TGTGCCAGCAGCGTAAGGCCTCTAGCGGGGGCCAGCACAGATACGCAGTATTTT.

The CDR3 loop is CASSLGAGVFDTQYF. DNA of the CDR3: TGTGCCAGCAGCTTAGGAGCGGGGGTCTTTGATACGCAGTATTTT. The chain combines TRBV7-9 with TRBJ2-3, with 8 nucleotides matching TRBD2. Germline V gene sequence: CDR1 SEHNR, CDR2 FQNEAQ (reference sequence). V lost 1 base, J lost 6 bases, and 6 bases stayed unmatched. The CDR3 covers 15 residues.

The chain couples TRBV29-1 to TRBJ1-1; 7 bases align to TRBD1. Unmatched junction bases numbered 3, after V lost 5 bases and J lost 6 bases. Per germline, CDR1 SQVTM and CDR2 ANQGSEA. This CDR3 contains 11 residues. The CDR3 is CSVLTGAEAFF. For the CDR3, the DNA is TGCAGCGTTTTAACAGGGGCTGAAGCTTTCTTT.

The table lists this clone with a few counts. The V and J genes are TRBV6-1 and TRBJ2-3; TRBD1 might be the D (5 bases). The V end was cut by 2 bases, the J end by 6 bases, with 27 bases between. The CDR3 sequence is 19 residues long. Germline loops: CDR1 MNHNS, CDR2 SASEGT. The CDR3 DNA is TGTGCCAGCAGTGAAAGCCAACGGTTGTTCCTGTCAGGGTCCGATACGCAGTATTTT. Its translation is CASSESQRLFLSGSDTQYF.

As DNA, the CDR3 is TGTGCCAGCAGACTACCGGGAGATACGCAGTATTTT. Amino acid sequence: CASRLPGDTQYF. V usage is TRBV6-6 and J usage is TRBJ2-3; no reliable D call. The CDR3 is made up of 12 amino acids. Germline lookup yields CDR1 MNHNY and CDR2 SVGAGI (reference sequence). V was pared by 6 bases and J by 5 bases, with 9 bases between.

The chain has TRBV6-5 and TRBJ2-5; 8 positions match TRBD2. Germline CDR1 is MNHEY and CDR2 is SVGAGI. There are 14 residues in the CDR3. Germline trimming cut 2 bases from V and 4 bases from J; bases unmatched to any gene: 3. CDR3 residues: CASSYGGRIETQYF. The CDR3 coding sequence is TGTGCCAGCAGTTACGGCGGGAGGATAGAGACCCAGTACTTC.

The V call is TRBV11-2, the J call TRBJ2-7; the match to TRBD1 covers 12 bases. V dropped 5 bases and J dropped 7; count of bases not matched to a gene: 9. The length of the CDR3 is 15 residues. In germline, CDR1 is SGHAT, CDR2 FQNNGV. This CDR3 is CASSPGQGALREQYF. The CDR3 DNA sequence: TGTGCCAGCAGCCCGGGACAGGGGGCCTTGAGGGAGCAGTACTTC.

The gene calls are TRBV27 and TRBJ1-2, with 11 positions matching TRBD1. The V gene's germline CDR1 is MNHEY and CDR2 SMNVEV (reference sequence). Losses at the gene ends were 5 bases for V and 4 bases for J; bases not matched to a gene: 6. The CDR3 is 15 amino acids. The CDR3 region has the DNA TGTGCCAGCAGTGCAGGGACAGGGGGAGTCTATGGCTACACCTTC. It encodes CASSAGTGGVYGYTF.